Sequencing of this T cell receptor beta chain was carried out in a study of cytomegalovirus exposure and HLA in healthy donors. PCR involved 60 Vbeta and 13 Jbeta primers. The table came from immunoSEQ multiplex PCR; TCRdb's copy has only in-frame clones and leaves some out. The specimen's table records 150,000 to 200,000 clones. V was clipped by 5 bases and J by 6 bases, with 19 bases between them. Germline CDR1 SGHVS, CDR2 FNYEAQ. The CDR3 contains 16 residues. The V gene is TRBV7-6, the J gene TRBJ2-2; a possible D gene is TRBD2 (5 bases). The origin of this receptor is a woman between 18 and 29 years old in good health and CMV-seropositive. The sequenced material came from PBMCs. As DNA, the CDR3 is TGTGCCAGCAGCCCCCGGCAAACTAGGGCGCCCGGGGAGCTGTTTTTT. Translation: CASSPRQTRAPGELFF.